These T cell receptor beta chains were read from a single sample in a study of blood T cell repertoires in COVID-19. Libraries were prepared by immunoSEQ multiplex PCR; TCRdb keeps only in-frame clonotypes and omits some of them. Of around 120,000 clones listed, about 88% are singletons. The sample taken for sequencing was peripheral blood. These receptors were taken from a human donor in a cohort sampled during active COVID-19. Both conserved end residues are part of each CDR3. The order of the fields is V gene, CDR3 length, clone size, J gene, D gene, CDR3 protein, CDR3 DNA. A D gene is named only where the DNA matches it firmly. The size of a clone is reported for some rows only, either as once, few or many, or as a class for expanded clones.

V: TRBV4-1; length: 16; size: .; J: TRBJ1-4; D: .; CDR3: CASSQGVAGGYEKLFF; DNA: TGCGCCAGCAGCCAAGGGGTGGCAGGAGGGTATGAAAAACTGTTTTTT
V: TRBV5-1; length: 16; size: once; J: TRBJ2-7; D: TRBD2; CDR3: CASSRTTSGGAYEQYF; DNA: TGCGCCAGCAGCAGGACGACTAGCGGGGGTGCCTACGAGCAGTACTTC
V: TRBV5-4; length: 16; size: .; J: TRBJ2-3; D: TRBD2; CDR3: CASSLGSSGGTDTQYF; DNA: TGTGCCAGCAGCTTGGGTTCTAGCGGGGGTACAGATACGCAGTATTTT
V: TRBV7-3; length: 16; size: .; J: TRBJ2-5; D: .; CDR3: CASSLNALGGGGTQYF; DNA: TGTGCCAGCAGCTTAAATGCCCTGGGCGGGGGCGGGACCCAGTACTTC
V: TRBV19; length: 14; size: .; J: TRBJ1-2; D: .; CDR3: CASSPSGGRYGYTF; DNA: TGTGCCAGTAGTCCATCGGGTGGCCGTTATGGCTACACCTTC
V: TRBV6-5; length: 12; size: .; J: TRBJ2-2; D: .; CDR3: CASRPQGRELFF; DNA: TGTGCCAGCAGACCCCAGGGGAGGGAGCTGTTTTTT
V: TRBV9; length: 15; size: .; J: TRBJ1-4; D: .; CDR3: CASSAWAGGGEKLFF; DNA: TGTGCCAGCAGCGCATGGGCGGGGGGCGGTGAAAAACTGTTTTTT
V: TRBV28; length: 15; size: .; J: TRBJ2-7; D: TRBD2; CDR3: CASSLPIAGVGEQYF; DNA: TGTGCCAGCAGTTTACCTATAGCGGGAGTGGGGGAGCAGTACTTC
V: TRBV9; length: 14; size: .; J: TRBJ1-2; D: TRBD1; CDR3: CASSATGVDYGYTF; DNA: TGTGCCAGCAGCGCAACAGGGGTAGACTATGGCTACACCTTC
V: TRBV2; length: 15; size: .; J: TRBJ2-2; D: TRBD1; CDR3: CASRRQGGYTGELFF; DNA: TGTGCCAGCAGACGACAGGGGGGATACACCGGGGAGCTGTTTTTT
V: TRBV27; length: 14; size: .; J: TRBJ1-2; D: TRBD1; CDR3: CASSSSTGAYGYTF; DNA: TGTGCCAGCAGTTCATCGACAGGGGCCTATGGCTACACCTTC
V: TRBV28; length: 12; size: .; J: TRBJ2-3; D: .; CDR3: CASSLSVYTQYF; DNA: TGTGCCAGCAGTTTAAGCGTCTATACGCAGTATTTT
V: TRBV7-9; length: 13; size: .; J: TRBJ2-5; D: .; CDR3: CASSGRNQETQYF; DNA: TGTGCCAGCAGCGGCAGGAACCAAGAGACCCAGTACTTC
V: TRBV28; length: 12; size: .; J: TRBJ2-7; D: .; CDR3: CASTWASERQYF; DNA: TGTGCCAGTACGTGGGCTAGCGAGAGGCAGTACTTC
V: TRBV18; length: 15; size: .; J: TRBJ1-5; D: .; CDR3: CASSHRDTSNQPQHF; DNA: TGTGCCAGCTCACACCGGGACACCAGCAATCAGCCCCAGCATTTT
V: TRBV10-3; length: 13; size: .; J: TRBJ2-7; D: .; CDR3: CAISWDTSYEQYF; DNA: TGTGCCATCTCCTGGGACACTTCCTACGAGCAGTACTTC
V: TRBV4-3; length: 17; size: .; J: TRBJ2-2; D: TRBD1; CDR3: CASSQKAGTAFTGELFF; DNA: TGCGCCAGCAGCCAAAAAGCCGGGACAGCTTTCACCGGGGAGCTGTTTTTT
V: TRBV9; length: 16; size: .; J: TRBJ2-1; D: .; CDR3: CASSVHGESSYNEQFF; DNA: TGTGCCAGCAGCGTACACGGAGAATCCTCCTACAATGAGCAGTTCTTC
V: TRBV9; length: 14; size: .; J: TRBJ1-2; D: TRBD1; CDR3: CASSADRGGYGYTF; DNA: TGTGCCAGCAGCGCCGACAGGGGGGGCTATGGCTACACCTTC
V: TRBV14; length: 12; size: few; J: TRBJ2-7; D: .; CDR3: CASSQSSSVQYF; DNA: TGTGCCAGCAGCCAGAGCTCCTCCGTGCAGTACTTC
V: TRBV14; length: 17; size: once; J: TRBJ1-1; D: TRBD1; CDR3: CASSQHLGTAMNTEAFF; DNA: TGTGCCAGCAGCCAACATTTGGGGACAGCAATGAACACTGAAGCTTTCTTT
V: TRBV18; length: 14; size: .; J: TRBJ1-1; D: .; CDR3: CASSPRGGATEAFF; DNA: TGTGCCAGCTCGCCTCGTGGGGGCGCAACTGAAGCTTTCTTT
V: TRBV2; length: 16; size: .; J: TRBJ2-1; D: TRBD2; CDR3: CASSEFWRGENDEQFF; DNA: TGTGCCAGCAGTGAATTCTGGCGGGGGGAAAACGATGAGCAGTTCTTC
V: TRBV9; length: 16; size: .; J: TRBJ1-2; D: TRBD1; CDR3: CASSVDGQGLGYGYTF; DNA: TGTGCCAGCAGCGTAGACGGACAGGGACTTGGCTATGGCTACACCTTC
V: TRBV5-1; length: 14; size: few; J: TRBJ1-1; D: .; CDR3: CASSLLQGNTEAFF; DNA: TGCGCCAGCAGCTTGTTGCAGGGGAACACTGAAGCTTTCTTT
V: TRBV2; length: 11; size: once; J: TRBJ1-1; D: .; CDR3: CASREGPEAFF; DNA: TGTGCCAGCAGGGAGGGACCCGAAGCTTTCTTT
V: TRBV23-1; length: 24; size: .; J: TRBJ2-6; D: TRBD1; CDR3: CASSQESAQGVLPLISSGANVLTF; DNA: TGCGCCAGCAGTCAAGAGAGTGCACAGGGGGTACTCCCGCTCATAAGCTCTGGGGCCAACGTCCTGACTTTC
V: TRBV5-5; length: 17; size: .; J: TRBJ2-3; D: .; CDR3: CASSLLLGGAGADTQYF; DNA: TGTGCCAGCAGCTTGCTTCTTGGGGGGGCGGGTGCAGATACGCAGTATTTT
V: TRBV4-1; length: 16; size: .; J: TRBJ2-5; D: TRBD2; CDR3: CASSQVAGLSQETQYF; DNA: TGCGCCAGCAGCCAAGTAGCGGGGTTATCTCAAGAGACCCAGTACTTC
V: TRBV29-1; length: 12; size: .; J: TRBJ2-2; D: .; CDR3: CSVRRASGELFF; DNA: TGCAGCGTTCGGCGGGCCTCGGGGGAGCTGTTTTTT
V: TRBV20-1; length: 14; size: .; J: TRBJ2-7; D: .; CDR3: CSASEGPPSYEQYF; DNA: TGCAGTGCTAGTGAGGGCCCTCCTTCCTACGAGCAGTACTTC
V: TRBV7-9; length: 14; size: .; J: TRBJ1-2; D: TRBD1; CDR3: CASSLGQGVYGYTF; DNA: TGTGCCAGCAGCTTGGGACAGGGGGTCTATGGCTACACCTTC
V: TRBV12-3/TRBV12-4; length: 13; size: .; J: TRBJ2-2; D: .; CDR3: CASSFSLLGELFF; DNA: TGTGCCAGCAGTTTTTCTCTGTTAGGGGAGCTGTTTTTT
V: TRBV7-7; length: 15; size: .; J: TRBJ2-5; D: TRBD1; CDR3: CASSLGGDRQETQYF; DNA: TGTGCTAGCAGCTTAGGGGGCGACAGACAAGAGACCCAGTACTTC
V: TRBV10-3; length: 16; size: .; J: TRBJ1-6; D: .; CDR3: CAINQWEGAAGSPLHF; DNA: TGTGCCATCAATCAGTGGGAAGGGGCCGCGGGGTCACCCCTCCACTTT
V: TRBV5-4; length: 16; size: once; J: TRBJ2-3; D: .; CDR3: CASSSPRPDFTDTQYF; DNA: TGTGCCAGCAGCTCCCCCCGCCCCGACTTCACAGATACGCAGTATTTT
V: TRBV13; length: 15; size: once; J: TRBJ1-3; D: .; CDR3: CASSTFTGYRNTIYF; DNA: TGTGCCAGCAGCACCTTTACAGGGTATCGAAACACCATATATTTT
V: TRBV4-3; length: 14; size: .; J: TRBJ2-3; D: TRBD1; CDR3: CASSSLMGQDTQYF; DNA: TGCGCCAGCAGCTCTCTCATGGGACAGGATACGCAGTATTTT
V: TRBV5-1; length: 13; size: .; J: TRBJ1-2; D: .; CDR3: CASSPGEGYGYTF; DNA: TGCGCCAGCAGCCCCGGGGAGGGCTATGGCTACACCTTC
V: TRBV6-1; length: 17; size: many; J: TRBJ1-6; D: TRBD1; CDR3: CASSEWQGATRNSPLHF; DNA: TGTGCCAGCAGTGAATGGCAGGGGGCGACAAGAAATTCACCCCTCCACTTT
V: TRBV15; length: 23; size: .; J: TRBJ1-6; D: TRBD1; CDR3: CATSRDPRTYRTGGPKPDSPLHF; DNA: TGTGCCACCAGCAGAGATCCGAGGACGTATAGGACAGGGGGCCCAAAGCCGGATTCACCCCTCCACTTT
V: TRBV7-2; length: 14; size: .; J: TRBJ1-5; D: TRBD1; CDR3: CASSFDRGNQPQHF; DNA: TGTGCCAGCAGCTTCGACAGGGGGAATCAGCCCCAGCATTTT
V: TRBV10-3; length: 15; size: .; J: TRBJ2-1; D: TRBD2; CDR3: CAISEGLAGTNEQFF; DNA: TGTGCCATCAGTGAGGGGCTAGCGGGAACCAATGAGCAGTTCTTC
V: TRBV3-1/TRBV3-2; length: 14; size: .; J: TRBJ2-3; D: .; CDR3: CASSQGPLTDTQYF; DNA: TGTGCCAGCAGCCAAGGGCCTCTCACAGATACGCAGTATTTT
V: TRBV28; length: 14; size: .; J: TRBJ1-2; D: .; CDR3: CASSFLDRNYGYTF; DNA: TGTGCCAGCAGTTTTTTGGACAGAAACTATGGCTACACCTTC